A single sample gave rise to the 24 T cell receptor beta chains below, sequenced in a study of blood T cell repertoires in COVID-19 (dated by TCRdb to 2019 to 2021). The library was prepared using the immunoSEQ multiplex PCR assay. The table comes from immuneACCESS by way of TCRdb, which keeps in-frame sequences with V and J called. Part of the clones is missing from these tables; in studies checked, under half for an unresolved V gene and the rest for unknown reasons. The sample table contains 130,000 to 150,000 clones; only one count was recorded for roughly 87% of them. The ten largest clones add up to 0.95% of the sample. Sequences were obtained from peripheral blood. These receptors were collected from a woman aged 50 to 60 with acute or convalescent COVID-19.

This chain uses TRBV15 with TRBJ2-1, with TRBD2 matching over 11 bases. Germline values: CDR1 LNHNV, CDR2 YYDKDF (reference sequence). V trimming: 3 bases; J trimming: 8 bases; junction bases outside the gene matches: 6. The CDR3 sequence is 15 residues long. This chain's CDR3 is CATSRTLAGGDEQFF. CDR3 nucleotides: TGTGCCACCAGCAGGACCCTAGCGGGAGGCGATGAGCAGTTCTTC.

The chain couples TRBV3-1 (or the pseudogene TRBV3-2) to TRBJ2-7; the match to TRBD2 covers 9 bases. CDR1 and CDR2 (germline): LGHDT, YNNKEL (reference sequence). The CDR3 runs 13 residues. V was pared by 8 bases and J by 2 bases, with 4 bases of the junction left unmatched. The CDR3 nucleotides read TGTGCCAGCGGACTAGCGACCACCTACGAGCAGTACTTC. The encoded protein is CASGLATTYEQYF.

The count of this clone is one. The gene calls are TRBV30 and TRBJ2-7, with 9 bases aligning to TRBD1. The length of the CDR3 is 13 residues. Germline lookup yields CDR1 GTSNPN and CDR2 SVGIG (reference sequence). After removal of 4 bases from V and 3 bases from J, the junction contained 4 bases not matched to a gene. Written as DNA, the CDR3 is TGTGCCTGGACACCGGGACAGGGCTACGAGCAGTACTTC. It codes for CAWTPGQGYEQYF.

V is TRBV4-1 and J is TRBJ1-1, with 9 bases identical to TRBD1. The V gene end was trimmed by 1 base and the J gene end by 5 bases; junction bases not matched to a gene: 11. The CDR3 is 17 residues long. The germline CDR1 and CDR2 sequences are MGHRA and YSYEKL. CDR3 protein: CASSQATSGTGWTEAFF. CDR3 nucleotides: TGCGCCAGCAGCCAAGCGACATCAGGGACAGGGTGGACTGAAGCTTTCTTT.

J is TRBJ1-6 and V is TRBV5-1; 9 bases are shared with TRBD1. Trimming removed 3 bases from V and 9 bases from J; junction bases left unmatched: 13. This CDR3 comprises 17 residues. Germline CDR1 reads SGHRS; CDR2 reads YFSETQ. In DNA form, the CDR3 reads TGCGCCAGCAGCTCTTACTTACCGGGACAGGGAATTTCACCCCTCCACTTT. It yields the protein CASSSYLPGQGISPLHF.

The V and J genes are TRBV24-1 and TRBJ2-1; 9 bases line up with TRBD2. The CDR3 runs 16 residues. CDR1 and CDR2 from the germline V gene are KGHDR and SFDVKD. With 3 bases clipped from V and 2 bases from J, the junction kept 4 bases outside the gene matches. DNA of the CDR3: TGTGCCACCAGTGATCATAGCGGGAGAGCCTACAATGAGCAGTTCTTC. It yields the protein CATSDHSGRAYNEQFF.

The rearrangement uses TRBV11-3 and TRBJ2-7, with 14 bases matching TRBD2. Trimming took 6 bases from V and 7 from J; bases not matched to a gene: 5. In germline, CDR1 is SGHNT, CDR2 YENEEA. This CDR3 is 14 amino acids long. CDR3 sequence: CASSGLAGGQEQYF. The DNA for the CDR3 is TGTGCCAGCAGTGGACTAGCGGGAGGCCAGGAGCAGTACTTC.

This rearrangement joins TRBV7-3 to TRBJ2-7; D is uncertain. Germline V gene lookup returns CDR1 SGHTA and CDR2 FQGTGA. This CDR3 is 12 amino acids long. V lost 5 bases and J 0 bases, leaving 5 bases between the germline ends. The CDR3 DNA reads TGTGCCAGCAGCCCGGGCTCCTACGAGCAGTACTTC. Encoded protein: CASSPGSYEQYF.

The rearrangement uses TRBV5-6 and TRBJ1-5; D may be TRBD1 (5 bases). Germline V CDR1 and CDR2: SGHDT, YYEEEE. V lost 4 bases and J 2 bases, leaving 16 bases between the germline ends. The CDR3 is made up of 16 amino acids. The chain's CDR3 is CASSPGTGGGNQPQHF. The CDR3 bases are TGTGCCAGCAGCCCTGGGACCGGGGGTGGCAATCAGCCCCAGCATTTT.

The rearrangement joins TRBV7-2 to TRBJ2-1, with TRBD2 identical over 7 bases. The CDR3 has 15 amino acids. Germline lookup yields CDR1 SGHTA and CDR2 FQGNSA. The trim removed 2 bases at V and 8 bases at J, leaving 9 bases unmatched. The DNA for the CDR3 is TGTGCCAGCAGCTTACTGGCGGGAGAGGTGGATGAGCAGTTCTTC. Its translation: CASSLLAGEVDEQFF. The variable domain in full, with the rest retrieved from reference TRBV7-2 and TRBJ2-1, is GAGVSQSPSNKVTEKGKDVELRCDPISGHTALYWYRQSLGQGLEFLIYFQGNSAPDKSGLPSDRFSAERTGGSVSTLTIQRTQQEDSAVYLCASSLLAGEVDEQFFGPGTRLTVL.

The rearrangement links TRBV2 to TRBJ1-4; TRBD1 agrees at 9 bases. This CDR3 has 14 residues. The junction had 3 bases not matched to a gene; V was cut back by 4 bases and J by 6 bases. From germline, CDR1 is SNHLY and CDR2 FYNNEI. CDR3 sequence: CASSAWDRDEKLFF. The CDR3 DNA follows: TGTGCCAGCAGTGCTTGGGACAGGGATGAAAAACTGTTTTTT.

This rearrangement joins TRBV19 to TRBJ1-1, with 8 bases aligning to TRBD1. CDR3 length: 12 residues. The germline CDR1 and CDR2 sequences are LNHDA and SQIVND (reference sequence). J gave up 3 bases and V 9 bases, and 3 bases lay outside the gene matches. CDR3: CASWTGYTEAFF. The CDR3 bases are TGTGCCAGCTGGACAGGGTACACTGAAGCTTTCTTT. Combining the CDR3 with reference TRBV19 and TRBJ1-1 gives the whole variable domain DGGITQSPKYLFRKEGQNVTLSCEQNLNHDAMYWYRQDPGQGLRLIYYSQIVNDFQKGDIAEGYSVSREKKESFPLTVTSAQKNPTAFYLCASWTGYTEAFFGQGTRLTVV.

This chain connects TRBV7-3 to TRBJ2-2, with 7 bases that match TRBD1. This CDR3 is built from 14 residues. CDR1 is SGHTA, CDR2 FQGTGA, per germline. V was clipped by 3 bases and J by 6 bases; unmatched bases: 4. The CDR3 DNA follows: TGTGCCAGCAGCTTGAATACAGGGGCCGGGGAGCTGTTTTTT. Its protein is CASSLNTGAGELFF.

The V call is TRBV2, the J call TRBJ2-1; TRBD1 might be the D (6 bases). V gave up 0 bases and J gave up 2 bases, with 17 bases separating them. The CDR3 spans 18 residues. CDR1 is SNHLY, CDR2 FYNNEI, per germline. CDR3: CASSEALLWTEAYNEQFF. The CDR3 DNA follows: TGTGCCAGCAGTGAAGCGCTTCTCTGGACAGAGGCCTACAATGAGCAGTTCTTC.

This sequence joins TRBV29-1 and TRBJ1-4; 9 positions agree with TRBD1. J gave up 10 bases and V 8 bases, and 11 bases lay outside the gene matches. CDR3 length equals 13 residues. CDR1 and CDR2 (germline): SQVTM, ANQGSEA. CDR3 bases: TGCAGCACGCCGGGACAGGGAAATATAAAACTGTTTTTT. Translation gives CSTPGQGNIKLFF.

This chain uses TRBV19 with TRBJ1-5, with 8 bases that match TRBD1. Germline trimming cut 6 bases from V and 7 bases from J; bases unmatched to any gene: 5. CDR1 is LNHDA and CDR2 is SQIVND in the germline V gene (reference sequence). CDR3 length: 13 amino acids. In DNA form, the CDR3 reads TGTGCCAGTAGCCAGACAGGGGTCCAGCCCCAGCATTTT. It specifies CASSQTGVQPQHF.

The CDR3 loop is CASSARDRDTEAFF. The DNA of the CDR3 is TGTGCCAGCAGCGCCCGGGACAGGGACACTGAAGCTTTCTTT. V and J are TRBV11-1 and TRBJ1-1, with 9 bases matching TRBD1. Trimming at V came to 5 bases and at J to 3 bases, leaving 4 bases not matched to a gene. Germline V gives CDR1 SGHAT, CDR2 FQDESV (reference sequence). The CDR3 contains 14 residues.

The chain recombines TRBV19 with TRBJ2-7, with 9 bases identical to TRBD1. CDR3 length equals 16 residues. Germline CDR1 and CDR2: LNHDA and SQIVND (reference sequence). V shed 4 bases and J 0 bases; nucleotides not matched to a gene: 7. The CDR3 loop reads CASSKQGARSSYEQYF. DNA for the CDR3: TGTGCCAGTAGTAAACAGGGGGCTAGGAGCTCCTACGAGCAGTACTTC.

This clone has a single count. V usage is TRBV7-9 and J usage is TRBJ2-7; 8 bases are shared with TRBD1. This CDR3 spans 14 amino acids. Per the germline V gene, CDR1 is SEHNR and CDR2 is FQNEAQ (reference sequence). Losses at the gene ends were 5 bases for V and 5 bases for J; bases not matched to a gene: 8. This chain's CDR3 is CASSHRTGPHEQYF. In DNA form, the CDR3 reads TGTGCCAGCAGCCACCGGACAGGGCCCCACGAGCAGTACTTC. The full variable domain, in which reference TRBV7-9 and TRBJ2-7 provide the parts outside the CDR3, is DTGVSQNPRHKITKRGQNVTFRCDPISEHNRLYWYRQTLGQGPEFLTYFQNEAQLEKSRLLSDRFSAERPKGSFSTLEIQRTEQGDSAMYLCASSHRTGPHEQYFGPGTRLTVT.

The chain employs TRBV19 and TRBJ1-1; D not resolved. V was trimmed by 6 bases and J by 2 bases, leaving 10 bases between them. Germline assignment: CDR1 LNHDA and CDR2 SQIVND (reference sequence). The CDR3 consists of 13 residues. The CDR3 sequence is CASRPGGNTEAFF. In DNA form, the CDR3 reads TGTGCCAGTAGGCCGGGAGGCAACACTGAAGCTTTCTTT.

The V call is TRBV5-1, the J call TRBJ2-7; 11 bases are a match to TRBD2. The CDR3 sequence is 14 residues long. The germline V gene encodes CDR1 SGHRS and CDR2 YFSETQ. V lost 6 bases and J lost 3; bases outside the gene matches: 5. This CDR3 reads CASKPGTSGYEQYF. Written as DNA, the CDR3 is TGCGCCAGCAAGCCCGGGACTAGCGGCTACGAGCAGTACTTC.

The CDR3 loop is CASLNRGLTEAFF. The CDR3 nucleotides are TGCGCCAGTTTAAACAGGGGGCTCACTGAAGCTTTCTTT. V is TRBV10-1 and J is TRBJ1-1; 9 nucleotides align to TRBD1. J lost 4 bases, V lost 9 bases, and 6 bases had no gene match. CDR1 is WNHNN and CDR2 is SYGVQD in the germline V gene (reference sequence). The CDR3 consists of 13 residues.

This chain connects TRBV7-2 to TRBJ1-1; unclear D gene. Trimming took off 0 bases at V and 1 base at J, with 3 bases between the two ends. The CDR3 sequence is 13 residues long. Germline loops: CDR1 SGHTA, CDR2 FQGNSA. The CDR3 loop is CASSLAQNTEAFF. The CDR3 DNA follows: TGTGCCAGCAGCTTAGCCCAGAACACTGAAGCTTTCTTT.

This chain joins TRBV7-9 and TRBJ2-7; 7 bases map to TRBD1. The CDR3 has 14 residues. Trimming cost V 2 bases and J 6 bases; bases outside gene matches: 7. Germline V lookup: CDR1 SEHNR, CDR2 FQNEAQ (reference sequence). CDR3 sequence: CASSLQGVVREQYF. The DNA for the CDR3 is TGTGCCAGCAGCTTACAGGGGGTGGTACGCGAGCAGTACTTC.